This TCR beta chain emerged from a study of T cell responses to AZD1222 COVID-19 vaccine. Overall study findings and caveats: Regions 160-218 and 743-854 dominated among vaccine-associated CD4 TCRs spanning spike.

Germline-derived CDR1 and CDR2 are SGHAT and FQNNGV. This CDR3 contains 16 residues. With V trimmed by 5 bases and J by 6 bases, 11 bases remained unmatched. Only in-frame clones appear in the TCRdb table, and some are missing; sequencing was by immunoSEQ multiplex PCR. The sample shows 150,000 to 160,000 clones, about 90% of them seen only once. About this clone itself: Its target is not known.

J is TRBJ2-5 and V is TRBV11-2; TRBD2 matches at 11 bases. The sequence was obtained from an adult who received the AZD1222 COVID-19 vaccine. Source: peripheral blood, taken 28 days after the second AZD1222 dose. The CDR3 protein is CASSAKGLAAVKTQYF. CDR3 coding DNA: TGTGCCAGCAGCGCAAAGGGACTAGCGGCGGTTAAGACCCAGTACTTC. Full variable domain (rest looked up from reference TRBV11-2 and TRBJ2-5): EAGVAQSPRYKIIEKRQSVAFWCNPISGHATLYWYQQILGQGPKLLIQFQNNGVVDDSQLPKDRFSAERLKGVDSTLKIQPAKLEDSAVYLCASSAKGLAAVKTQYFGPGTRLLVL.